A selection of T cell receptor beta chains follows, all from one sample in a study of T cell responses to AZD1222 COVID-19 vaccine. Data came from immunoSEQ multiplex PCR; TCRdb stores just in-frame clones and leaves some out. The sample contains under 170,000 clones, around 90% of which appear only once. Sequencing was performed on peripheral blood, taken 28 days after the second AZD1222 dose. These receptors all come from an adult who received the AZD1222 COVID-19 vaccine. Both conserved end residues are part of each CDR3. A D gene is named only where the DNA matches it firmly. The size field is filled for only some rows; it gives once, few, many or a size class.

size	J	V	D	DNA	CDR3
once	TRBJ2-7	TRBV18	NA	TGTGCCAGCTCACCAACCACTTCCTACGAGCAGTACTTC	CASSPTTSYEQYF
NA	TRBJ1-2	TRBV5-1	NA	TGCGCCAGCAGCTTGGGAACGAGCTATGGCTACACCTTC	CASSLGTSYGYTF
NA	TRBJ2-1	TRBV29-1	TRBD2	TGCAGCCCTATGGGACTAGCAAGAAATGAGCAGTTCTTC	CSPMGLARNEQFF
NA	TRBJ1-1	TRBV29-1	NA	TGCAGCGTTGACAGGGGTAGCACTGAAGCTTTCTTT	CSVDRGSTEAFF
NA	TRBJ1-3	TRBV12-5	NA	TGTGCTAGTGGTTTGGGGGGAAGCTCTGGAAACACCATATATTTT	CASGLGGSSGNTIYF
NA	TRBJ1-2	TRBV12-3/TRBV12-4	TRBD1	TGTGCCAGCAGAACGACAGGGAACTATGGCTACACCTTC	CASRTTGNYGYTF
NA	TRBJ2-5	TRBV5-1	NA	TGCGCCAGCTCCGGGGGTGGGGCAGAGACCCAGTACTTC	CASSGGGAETQYF
NA	TRBJ1-1	TRBV28	NA	TGTGCCAGCAGTTTGTCCGGCGGGAGCACTGAAGCTTTCTTT	CASSLSGGSTEAFF
NA	TRBJ1-1	TRBV5-1	TRBD1	TGCGCCAGCAGCTTGGTAGAGAGGGGGCTCGCTGAAGCTTTCTTT	CASSLVERGLAEAFF
NA	TRBJ2-2	TRBV6-5	TRBD1	TGTGCCAGCAGTAATACAGGGGGCACCGGGGAGCTGTTTTTT	CASSNTGGTGELFF
NA	TRBJ2-1	TRBV19	TRBD1	TGTGCCAGTAATCAGGACAGGTCCTCCTACAATGAGCAGTTCTTC	CASNQDRSSYNEQFF
NA	TRBJ1-5	TRBV6-5	NA	TGTGCCAGCAGTTCAGGAGGGGTTAGCAATCAGCCCCAGCATTTT	CASSSGGVSNQPQHF
NA	TRBJ2-7	TRBV27	TRBD2	TGTGCCAGCAGTTTAGCGGCTAGCGGGATGTACGAGCAGTACTTC	CASSLAASGMYEQYF
NA	TRBJ2-7	TRBV12-3/TRBV12-4	TRBD1	TGTGCCAGCAGTTCGCAGGGGGCGCAGTACTTC	CASSSQGAQYF